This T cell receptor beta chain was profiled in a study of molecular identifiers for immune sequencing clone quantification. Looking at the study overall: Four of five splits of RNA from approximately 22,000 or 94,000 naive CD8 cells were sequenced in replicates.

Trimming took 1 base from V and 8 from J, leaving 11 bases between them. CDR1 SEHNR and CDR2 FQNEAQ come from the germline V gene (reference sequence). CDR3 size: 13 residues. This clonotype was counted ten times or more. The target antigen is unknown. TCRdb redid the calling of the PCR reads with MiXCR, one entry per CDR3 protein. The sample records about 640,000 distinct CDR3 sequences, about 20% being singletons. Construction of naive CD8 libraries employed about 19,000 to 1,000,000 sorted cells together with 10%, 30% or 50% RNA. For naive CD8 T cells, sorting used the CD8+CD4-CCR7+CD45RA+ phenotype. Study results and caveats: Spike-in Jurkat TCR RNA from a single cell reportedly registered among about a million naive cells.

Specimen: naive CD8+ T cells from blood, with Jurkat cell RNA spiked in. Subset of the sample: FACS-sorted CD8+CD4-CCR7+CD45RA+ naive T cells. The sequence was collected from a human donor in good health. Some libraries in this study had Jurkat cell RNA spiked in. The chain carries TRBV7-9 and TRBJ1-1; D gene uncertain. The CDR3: CASSLGEGGEAFF. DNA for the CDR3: TGTGCCAGCAGCTTAGGTGAGGGAGGCGAAGCTTTCTTT.